This entry lists 29 T cell receptor beta chains sequenced from one sample in a study of naive and memory T cell subsets. The treatment: skin biopsy from PPD injection site in Mantoux-positive individual. An oligonucleotide containing a UMI was ligated to the 3' end of TCR cDNA. Four PCR rounds used nested alpha and beta constant region primers plus the SP2 primer. TCRdb passed the UMI-ligation and nested PCR reads through MiXCR, listing each CDR3 protein once. The sample records about 37,000 distinct CDR3 sequences, 9.5% to 12% being singletons. The sample consisted of skin, taken from a tuberculin skin test site. These receptors originate from an adult in good health.

The chain couples TRBV29-1 to TRBJ2-5; no firm D call. The V gene's germline CDR1 is SQVTM and CDR2 ANQGSEA. The CDR3 contains 11 residues. Trimming stripped 7 bases from V and 2 bases from J, with 8 bases between. The CDR3 protein is CSGMVQETQYF. DNA of the CDR3: TGCAGCGGCATGGTTCAAGAGACCCAGTACTTC.

In its sample, this clonotype was seen many times. The chain links TRBV10-3 to TRBJ2-1; a weak D match, TRBD2 (5 bases). The CDR3 totals 18 residues. V lost 2 bases, J lost 0 bases, and 17 bases lay in between. CDR1 and CDR2 (germline): ENHRY, SYGVKD. The DNA for the CDR3 is TGTGCCATCAGTGAGAGGAGGCGGCCGGTGAACTCCTACAATGAGCAGTTCTTC. Translation gives CAISERRRPVNSYNEQFF.

Ten or more counts support this clonotype. The chain joins TRBV6-5 to TRBJ2-3; TRBD2 might be the D (5 bases). The CDR3 extends over 15 amino acids. The germline CDR1 and CDR2 sequences are MNHEY and SVGAGI. Trimming stripped 6 bases from V and 0 bases from J, with 13 bases between. CDR3 amino acids: CASRHGLSSTDTQYF. CDR3 DNA: TGTGCCAGCAGACACGGACTCAGTAGCACAGATACGCAGTATTTT.

This clonotype came up a few times. This chain links TRBV5-1 with TRBJ2-2; no firm D call. CDR3 length: 15 amino acids. V was clipped by 3 bases and J by 1 base, with 10 bases between them. Germline V lookup: CDR1 SGHRS, CDR2 YFSETQ. The CDR3 DNA reads TGCGCCAGCAGCTATTCCGGCGGGAACACCGGGGAGCTGTTTTTT. It encodes CASSYSGGNTGELFF. The whole variable domain, remainder taken from reference TRBV5-1 and TRBJ2-2, is KAGVTQTPRYLIKTRGQQVTLSCSPISGHRSVSWYQQTPGQGLQFLFEYFSETQRNKGNFPGRFSGRQFSNSRSEMNVSTLELGDSALYLCASSYSGGNTGELFFGEGSRLTVL.

The chain has TRBV2 and TRBJ1-5; the match to TRBD1 covers 7 bases. CDR3 length: 14 residues. V shed 6 bases, J shed 4 bases, and the junction held 6 bases outside the gene matches. The V gene's germline CDR1 is SNHLY and CDR2 FYNNEI. CDR3 DNA sequence: TGTGCCAGCAGCCAGGGGGGGGCGAATCAGCCCCAGCATTTT. This gives the protein CASSQGGANQPQHF.

The chain employs TRBV19 and TRBJ2-2; TRBD1 matches 7 bases. V shed 5 bases and J 0 bases; nucleotides not matched to a gene: 6. The germline V gene has CDR1 LNHDA and CDR2 SQIVND (reference sequence). The CDR3 totals 16 residues. The CDR3: CASSREGQTNTGELFF. The CDR3 bases are TGTGCCAGTAGTCGAGAGGGACAGACGAACACCGGGGAGCTGTTTTTT.

Only a few counts were recorded for this clonotype. The V gene is TRBV19, the J gene TRBJ1-1; D is possibly TRBD1 (6 bases). From germline, CDR1 is LNHDA and CDR2 SQIVND (reference sequence). Trimming cost V 7 bases and J 1 base, with 10 bases left between them. This CDR3 has 13 residues. This chain's CDR3 is CASTRQENTEAFF. The CDR3 coding sequence is TGTGCCAGTACTCGACAGGAGAACACTGAAGCTTTCTTT.

By share, this clonotype ranks as medium-sized. The chain is built from TRBV20-1 and TRBJ2-3; TRBD2 agrees at 8 bases. CDR1 is DFQATT and CDR2 is SNEGSKA in the germline V gene (reference sequence). CDR3 length: 15 amino acids. V was pared by 1 base and J by 1 base, with 4 bases of the junction left unmatched. CDR3 DNA sequence: TGCAGTGCTAGAGCGGCTAGCGGGCGCACAGATACGCAGTATTTT. This codes for CSARAASGRTDTQYF.

The J gene is TRBJ2-1, the V gene TRBV7-9; D remains unclear. Per germline, CDR1 SEHNR and CDR2 FQNEAQ (reference sequence). The CDR3 is made up of 16 amino acids. V dropped 5 bases and J dropped 4 bases, with 18 bases sitting between them. The CDR3: CASSLLASQEYNEQFF. The CDR3 nucleotides read TGTGCCAGCAGCCTATTAGCAAGTCAGGAATACAATGAGCAGTTCTTC.

V and J are TRBV19 and TRBJ2-7; D ambiguous. CDR3 length: 12 residues. Germline V gives CDR1 LNHDA, CDR2 SQIVND (reference sequence). V shed 3 bases and J shed 5 bases, with 8 bases lying between them. For the CDR3, the DNA is TGTGCCAGTAGTATCCCCCCACACGAGCAGTACTTC. Its translation is CASSIPPHEQYF.

This clonotype was recorded at least ten times. The chain links TRBV19 to TRBJ2-2; 8 bases are shared with TRBD1. V was pared by 9 bases and J by 4 bases, with 7 bases of the junction left unmatched. The CDR3 spans 14 residues. From germline, CDR1 is LNHDA and CDR2 SQIVND (reference sequence). The CDR3 DNA reads as TGTGCCAGCAGGACAGGGTGGGGCACCGGGGAGCTGTTTTTT. Its translation is CASRTGWGTGELFF.

The gene calls are TRBV20-1 and TRBJ1-5; no definite D call. The CDR3 totals 16 residues. The germline V gene encodes CDR1 DFQATT and CDR2 SNEGSKA (reference sequence). V was cut by 0 bases and J by 2 bases, with 14 bases left in between. This CDR3 is CSARDLAVFGNQPQHF. CDR3 sequence (DNA): TGCAGTGCTAGAGATCTCGCGGTTTTCGGCAATCAGCCCCAGCATTTT.

This clonotype came up many times. Compared with germline, one end of the junction differs, possibly owing to a read error. This chain uses TRBV7-7 with TRBJ1-6; TRBD1 might be the D (6 bases). The germline gives CDR1 SSHAT, CDR2 FNYEAQ (reference sequence). The CDR3 length is 15 residues. As DNA, the CDR3 is TGTGCTAGCAGCCCGGACAGCTCCTATAATTCACCCCTCCACTTT. This sequence encodes CASSPDSSYNSPLHF.

This clonotype is categorized as medium-sized (0.01 to 0.1%). The chain combines TRBV7-2 with TRBJ2-1; D is uncertain. Trimming pared 6 bases from V and 9 bases from J, leaving 21 bases between. The length of the CDR3 is 15 residues. Germline loops: CDR1 SGHTA, CDR2 FQGNSA. For the CDR3, the DNA is TGTGCCAGCAGTTATGTCTACTTCGGGTCGAGTGAGCAGTTCTTC. Translating gives CASSYVYFGSSEQFF.

This clonotype was found many times. J is TRBJ2-7 and V is TRBV9; the D is unclear. Germline V gene lookup returns CDR1 SGDLS and CDR2 YYNGEE. Trimming took off 3 bases at V and 2 bases at J, with 6 bases between the two ends. This CDR3 region has 12 residues. CDR3 in amino acids: CASSATPYEQYF. The CDR3 DNA is TGTGCCAGCAGCGCTACCCCCTACGAGCAGTACTTC.

The chain links TRBV28 to TRBJ1-2; 7 bases align to TRBD1. The V and J ends lost 5 bases and 0 bases, in that order; junction bases with no gene match: 6. The CDR3 totals 15 residues. Germline CDR1 and CDR2: MDHEN and SYDVKM. Written as DNA, the CDR3 is TGTGCCAGCAGTACCAGGACAGGTACTAACTATGGCTACACCTTC. The encoded protein is CASSTRTGTNYGYTF.

Many counts were recorded for this clonotype. This chain uses TRBV6-5 with TRBJ1-1, with unresolved D. The CDR3 spans 14 residues. Germline V gene data show CDR1 as MNHEY and CDR2 as SVGAGI. Trimming shortened V by 6 bases and J by 1 base, and 12 bases separated the two germline ends. In DNA form, the CDR3 reads TGTGCCAGCAGGCCAGACCTTTGGAACACTGAAGCTTTCTTT. Protein product: CASRPDLWNTEAFF.

This clonotype was counted a few times. V usage is TRBV10-3 and J usage is TRBJ2-5, with D uncertain. The CDR3 runs to 15 residues. In germline, CDR1 is ENHRY, CDR2 SYGVKD. V lost 0 bases and J 0 bases, leaving 8 bases between the germline ends. CDR3 protein: CAISESHTDQETQYF. For the CDR3, the DNA is TGTGCCATCAGTGAGTCTCATACGGACCAAGAGACCCAGTACTTC.

The chain carries TRBV20-1 and TRBJ2-2; TRBD2 matches 7 bases. The V and J ends lost 0 bases and 6 bases, in that order; junction bases with no gene match: 7. This CDR3 comprises 15 residues. The germline gives CDR1 DFQATT, CDR2 SNEGSKA (reference sequence). CDR3 amino acids: CSAREAGEGSGELFF. The CDR3 region has the DNA TGCAGTGCTAGAGAGGCGGGAGAGGGCTCCGGGGAGCTGTTTTTT.

The V call is TRBV5-1, the J call TRBJ1-1; D uncertain. V was trimmed by 1 base and J by 0 bases, leaving 7 bases between them. The CDR3 spans 14 residues. Germline CDR1 and CDR2: SGHRS and YFSETQ. CDR3 in DNA: TGCGCCAGCAGCTTGCGGGAAGTGAACACTGAAGCTTTCTTT. Amino acids: CASSLREVNTEAFF.

This clonotype was observed many times. The chain employs TRBV5-1 and TRBJ2-7, with D hard to call. The V gene lost 0 bases and the J gene lost 0 bases, with 7 bases spanning the gap. The CDR3 sequence is 14 residues long. CDR1 is SGHRS and CDR2 is YFSETQ in the germline V gene. This CDR3 is CASSLATSSYEQYF. CDR3 DNA: TGCGCCAGCAGCTTGGCAACCAGCTCCTACGAGCAGTACTTC.

The sample holds many counts of this clonotype. The chain couples TRBV6-6 to TRBJ1-1; TRBD1 might be the D (6 bases). CDR1 and CDR2 from the germline V gene are MNHNY and SVGAGI (reference sequence). This CDR3 contains 15 residues. Trimming cost V 2 bases and J 1 base, with 11 bases left between them. The CDR3 nucleotides read TGTGCCAGCAGTTACCCAGGACAGCAGAACACTGAAGCTTTCTTT. It codes for CASSYPGQQNTEAFF.

This clonotype was counted at least ten times. The chain has TRBV27 and TRBJ2-7; D may be TRBD1 (5 bases). In germline, CDR1 is MNHEY, CDR2 SMNVEV (reference sequence). The CDR3 contains 13 residues. Trimming removed 6 bases from V and 6 bases from J, with 15 bases in between. The CDR3: CASSPGAVFEQYF. The CDR3 DNA sequence: TGTGCCAGCAGCCCTGGGGCAGTCTTCGAGCAGTACTTC.

The genes are TRBV14 and TRBJ2-1; 10 bases match TRBD2. The CDR3 consists of 16 residues. Germline values: CDR1 SGHDN, CDR2 FVKESK. V shed 1 base and J 5 bases; nucleotides not matched to a gene: 5. CDR3 sequence (DNA): TGTGCCAGCAGCCAAGCGTACGGACTAGCGGACAATGAGCAGTTCTTC. Translation gives CASSQAYGLADNEQFF.

This clonotype was seen more than once but under ten times. This rearrangement joins TRBV27 to TRBJ1-5; D is unresolved. The CDR3 covers 13 residues. Germline V gene data show CDR1 as MNHEY and CDR2 as SMNVEV (reference sequence). V lost 5 bases, J lost 9 bases, and 14 bases lay in between. The DNA for the CDR3 is TGTGCCAGCAGTATGGGCGGGTTCCCGCCCCAGCATTTT. This gives the protein CASSMGGFPPQHF.

This rearrangement joins TRBV28 to TRBJ1-2; TRBD1 is a possible D gene (5 bases). Germline values: CDR1 MDHEN, CDR2 SYDVKM. V lost 4 bases and J lost 8, with 14 bases in between. The CDR3 has 13 amino acids. The CDR3, as DNA: TGTGCCAGCAGTTCGGGGGGGGGGAGAGGCTACACCTTC. It specifies CASSSGGGRGYTF.

At least ten counts were recorded for this clonotype. The chain joins TRBV20-1 to TRBJ1-6, with 7 bases identical to TRBD1. The CDR3 totals 14 residues. J lost 7 bases, V lost 5 bases, and 8 bases had no gene match. The germline CDR1 and CDR2 sequences are DFQATT and SNEGSKA (reference sequence). CDR3: CSAFSGTANSPLHF. The CDR3 DNA is TGCAGTGCTTTCTCCGGGACAGCGAATTCACCCCTCCACTTT.

This clonotype was observed at least ten times. The chain has TRBV12-3 or TRBV12-4 and TRBJ2-3; D ambiguous. V was trimmed by 1 base and J by 1 base, leaving 6 bases between them. The CDR3 covers 14 residues. The chain's CDR3 is CASSLGPGTDTQYF. The CDR3 DNA sequence: TGTGCCAGCAGTTTAGGTCCAGGCACAGATACGCAGTATTTT.

This clonotype was detected only a few times. The chain joins TRBV7-9 to TRBJ2-7, with D perhaps TRBD1 (6 bases). V was pared by 5 bases and J by 5 bases, with 13 bases between. The CDR3 covers 13 residues. Germline CDR1 is SEHNR and CDR2 is FQNEAQ (reference sequence). This CDR3 reads CASSKNRVDEQYF. CDR3 nucleotide sequence: TGTGCCAGCAGCAAAAACAGGGTCGACGAGCAGTACTTC. Looking up the rest from reference TRBV7-9 and TRBJ2-7 gives the full variable domain: DTGVSQNPRHKITKRGQNVTFRCDPISEHNRLYWYRQTLGQGPEFLTYFQNEAQLEKSRLLSDRFSAERPKGSFSTLEIQRTEQGDSAMYLCASSKNRVDEQYFGPGTRLTVT.